What follows are 3 T cell receptor beta chains derived from one specimen sequenced in a study of T-cell reconstitution after alpha-beta-depleted transplantation in children. Unique molecular identifiers were used in preparing the TCRbeta library. Each CDR3 protein is one row after TCRdb ran MiXCR on the PCR reads. The table has about 400,000 distinct CDR3 sequences, around 15% seen once. Sequencing used PBMCs, mostly from graft donor cells, obtained 360 days after TCRalphabeta/CD19-depleted stem cell transplant. These receptors all come from a boy younger than two who had a stem cell transplant for Wiskott-Aldrich syndrome, so the T cells may come from the graft donor.

This clonotype came up many times. The V call is TRBV24-1, the J call TRBJ2-7, with TRBD1 matching 8 bases. In germline, CDR1 is KGHDR, CDR2 SFDVKD. The CDR3 runs 14 residues. The junction had 2 bases not matched to a gene; V was cut back by 2 bases and J by 3 bases. The chain's CDR3 is CATSDSDRGYEQYF. CDR3 DNA: TGTGCCACCAGTGATTCCGACAGGGGCTACGAGCAGTACTTC.

The sample holds a few counts of this clonotype. This chain joins TRBV12-3 or TRBV12-4 and TRBJ1-2, with 7 bases identical to TRBD1. The CDR3 contains 15 residues. Germline trimming cut 4 bases from V and 4 bases from J; bases unmatched to any gene: 9. In DNA form, the CDR3 reads TGTGCCAGCAGTTGGATGAGTTGGGACAGCTATGGCTACACCTTC. It is translated as CASSWMSWDSYGYTF.

This rearrangement joins TRBV2 to TRBJ2-1; no clear D. The CDR3 extends over 12 amino acids. Germline V CDR1 and CDR2: SNHLY, FYNNEI. Trimming stripped 7 bases from V and 9 bases from J, with 13 bases between. The CDR3 nucleotides are TGTGCCAGCAAGGACGTCTGGGGTGAGCAGTTCTTC. Amino acids: CASKDVWGEQFF. Filled out from reference TRBV2 and TRBJ2-1, the complete variable domain reads EPEVTQTPSHQVTQMGQEVILRCVPISNHLYFYWYRQILGQKVEFLVSFYNNEISEKSEIFDDQFSVERPDGSNFTLKIRSTKLEDSAMYFCASKDVWGEQFFGPGTRLTVL.